The clone carrying this TCR beta chain turned up a few times. The antigen is unknown. Exclusion of patients followed from uncontrolled infection, other autoimmune disease, pregnancy or lactation. Used for diagnoses were clinical symptoms, serum thyroxine and TRAb, thyroid ultrasound and orbital computed tomography. Germline CDR1 MDHEN, CDR2 SYDVKM. V shed 6 bases and J 3 bases; nucleotides not matched to a gene: 7. The CDR3 loop spans 16 amino acids. The data are from a study of T cells in Graves' hyperthyroidism and ophthalmopathy. Points from the study as a whole: Most expanded thyroid clonotypes above 0.001 also appeared in blood.

Amplification yielded TCR beta CDR3 regions, with RNA transcripts as the source. The HTBI primer set served for first-round RT-PCR of the TCR CDR3. Via MiXCR, TCRdb re-called the multiplex PCR reads, giving one row per CDR3 protein. The table has 620,000 or so distinct CDR3 sequences, roughly 15% seen once; the top ten hold roughly an eighth. The chain carries TRBV28 and TRBJ2-7; 14 bases are shared with TRBD2. The sequenced sample was blood. The receptor's source is a woman aged 50 to 60 with Graves' ophthalmopathy. CDR3 sequence reads: CASSRPGLAGDYEQYF. The CDR3 DNA follows: TGTGCCAGCAGCCGCCCGGGACTAGCGGGAGACTACGAGCAGTACTTC.